The sequence of this TCR beta chain was determined in a study of blood T cell repertoires in COVID-19 (dated by TCRdb to the early 2020s). Study-wide context: Samples covering the acute and convalescent phases of COVID-19 were provided by collaborators in the United States, Italy and Spain. The prospective study material was composed of cDNA or gDNA derived from T cells, B-cell-depleted T cells, or PBMCs. The dataset comprised deeply sampled blood TCRbeta repertoires from subjects exposed to, actively infected with, or recovered from COVID-19. The repertoires were released in a freely available public database meant as a resource for research on the immune response to SARS-CoV-2. The samples were drawn from two sources: the first 160 participants of the ongoing ImmuneRACE study, and 1,254 subjects contributed by 6 global collaborators. The sample metadata nearly always contained a de-identified subject ID, COVID-19 status, age in years and sex. Where available, HLA class I and class II types were obtained from metadata supplied by the sample provider rather than from assay-based typing. Points the paper makes about the study in general: How much clinical and demographic metadata was included differed by source and by participant, and the metadata was provided uncurated.

TCRbeta CDR3 regions were amplified from genomic DNA by means of the immunoSEQ Assay, a bias-controlled multiplex PCR. On the study's bioinformatics: The number of nucleated cells in each sample was estimated by amplification of reference gene primers within the assay. To quantify the absolute abundance of each unique TCRbeta CDR3 rearrangement, sequence reads were collapsed and filtered. For each sample, productive Simpson clonality was calculated by taking the square root of Simpson's diversity index across productive rearrangements. TCRdb obtained this table from immuneACCESS and retained in-frame rearrangements with V and J assigned. These tables miss some clones; where compared with another copy, unresolved V genes account for less than half of the shortfall, and the remainder is unexplained. V and J calls and clone size are as listed in that table; D and trimming were resolved from the DNA. Across this sample there are some 30,000 clones, with more than 65% seen only once. The leading ten clones occupy about an eighth of the sample.

Remarks on this clone: No cognate antigen has been identified for it. One base away there is no much larger clone; base qualities are not given.

Whole blood was collected in K2EDTA tubes by collaborating institutions according to the institutions' own protocols. For TCRbeta analysis, collaborators shipped samples in one of three forms: frozen whole blood, isolated PBMCs, or DNA extracted from either of those sample types. In the germline V gene (reference sequence), CDR1 corresponds to SGHNT and CDR2 to YYREEE. The V end loses 1 base and the J end loses 7 bases, and a stretch of 9 bases separates them. From the cysteine up to the phenylalanine, the CDR3 has a length of 13 residues. Of all the DNA, just the CDR3 is kept, 39 bases in frame from base 1.

The chain employs TRBV5-4 and TRBJ2-1; no D segment can be confidently identified. Source material: peripheral blood. This clonotype originated in a human donor in a cohort sampled during active COVID-19. In nucleotides, the sequence is TGTGCCAGCAGCTTGCCAGGTGTAAATGAGCAGTTCTTC. The encoded protein is CASSLPGVNEQFF. When the CDR3 is completed using the reference TRBV5-4 and TRBJ2-1 genes on either side, the full variable domain is ETGVTQSPTHLIKTRGQQVTLRCSSQSGHNTVSWYQQALGQGPQFIFQYYREEENGRGNFPPRFSGLQFPNYSSELNVNALELDDSALYLCASSLPGVNEQFFGPGTRLTVL.